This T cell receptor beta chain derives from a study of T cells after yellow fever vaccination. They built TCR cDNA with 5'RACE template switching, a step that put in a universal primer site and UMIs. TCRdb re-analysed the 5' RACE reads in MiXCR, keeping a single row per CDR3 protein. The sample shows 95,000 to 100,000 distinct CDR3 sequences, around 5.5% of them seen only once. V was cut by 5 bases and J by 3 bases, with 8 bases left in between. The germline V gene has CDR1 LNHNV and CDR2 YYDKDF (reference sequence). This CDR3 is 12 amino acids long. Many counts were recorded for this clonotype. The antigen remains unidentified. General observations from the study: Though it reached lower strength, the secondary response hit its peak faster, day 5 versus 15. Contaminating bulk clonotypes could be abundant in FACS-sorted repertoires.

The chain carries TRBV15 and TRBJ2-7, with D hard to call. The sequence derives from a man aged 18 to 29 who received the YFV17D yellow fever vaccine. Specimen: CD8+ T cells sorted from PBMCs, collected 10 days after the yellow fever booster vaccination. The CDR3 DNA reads TGTGCCACCAGCGGCGGAAACTACGAGCAGTACTTC. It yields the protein CATSGGNYEQYF.